This T cell receptor (beta chain) came from a study of T cell responses to AZD1222 COVID-19 vaccine. The CDR3 covers 16 residues. Per the germline V gene, CDR1 is SEHNR and CDR2 is FQNEAQ (reference sequence). Trimming removed 4 bases from V and 2 bases from J; junction bases left unmatched: 11. The assay was immunoSEQ multiplex PCR, and TCRdb's table has in-frame clones only and misses some. The data contain over 130,000 clones, about 90% of them singletons. Sequencing was performed on peripheral blood, taken 28 days after the second dose of the MenACWY control vaccine. The clonotype comes from an adult who received the MenACWY meningococcal vaccine as a control. The chain is built from TRBV7-9 and TRBJ2-7; TRBD2 matches 7 bases. CDR3 residues: CASSSTRDYNTYEQYF. The CDR3 DNA reads as TGTGCCAGCAGCTCAACTCGGGACTACAATACCTACGAGCAGTACTTC.